Listed here are 4 T cell receptor beta chains from one sample, sequenced in a study of blood T cell repertoires in COVID-19. The protocol was immunoSEQ multiplex PCR, while the TCRdb copy is restricted to in-frame clones and leaves out a portion. This sample yields about 130,000 clones, of which roughly 77% are seen a single time; approximately 5.2% belongs to the top ten. Sequenced input: peripheral blood. Every receptor here comes from a woman between 70 and 85 years old with COVID-19, enrolled during active disease.

This clone was seen a handful of times. In the same sample, other DNA sequences code for this CDR3. The chain carries TRBV18 and TRBJ1-1; 8 bases agree with TRBD1. Germline assignment: CDR1 KGHSH and CDR2 LQKENI. V lost 3 bases to trimming and J lost 1 base; unmatched junction nucleotides: 1. The CDR3 has 14 residues. CDR3 nucleotide sequence: TGTGCCAGCTCACCGGGGACAGGGAACACTGAAGCTTTCTTT. Its protein is CASSPGTGNTEAFF. Full variable domain (remainder filled in from reference TRBV18 and TRBJ1-1): NAGVMQNPRHLVRRRGQEARLRCSPMKGHSHVYWYRQLPEEGLKFMVYLQKENIIDESGMPKERFSAEFPKEGPSILRIQQVVRGDSAAYFCASSPGTGNTEAFFGQGTRLTVV.

This chain links TRBV4-3 with TRBJ2-7; 7 bases are a match to TRBD1. Germline values: CDR1 LGHNA, CDR2 YSLEER. The ends lost 1 base at V and 5 bases at J; junction bases unmatched: 11. This CDR3 is built from 16 residues. CDR3 in DNA: TGCGCCAGCAGCCAAGGCCCGACAGGGTCGTCGGACGAGCAGTACTTC. As protein: CASSQGPTGSSDEQYF.

This rearrangement joins TRBV5-6 to TRBJ1-5; 7 bases line up with TRBD1. The J segment lost 1 base and the V segment lost 4 bases, leaving 8 bases of the junction unmatched. The CDR3 spans 16 residues. Germline V gene sequence: CDR1 SGHDT, CDR2 YYEEEE. The CDR3: CASSLRTGWSNQPQHF. The CDR3 DNA sequence: TGTGCCAGCAGCCTACGGACAGGCTGGAGCAATCAGCCCCAGCATTTT. The full variable domain, rest sourced from reference TRBV5-6 and TRBJ1-5, is DAGVTQSPTHLIKTRGQQVTLRCSPKSGHDTVSWYQQALGQGPQFIFQYYEEEERQRGNFPDRFSGHQFPNYSSELNVNALLLGDSALYLCASSLRTGWSNQPQHFGDGTRLSIL.

This rearrangement joins TRBV3-1 (or the pseudogene TRBV3-2) to TRBJ1-3; 9 positions agree with TRBD1. Looked up from germline, CDR1 is LGHDT and CDR2 is YNNKEL (reference sequence). The CDR3 is made up of 15 amino acids. Unmatched junction bases numbered 6, after V lost 5 bases and J lost 4 bases. Written as DNA, the CDR3 is TGTGCCAGCAGCTCGACAGGGGGTGGAGGAAACACCATATATTTT. It translates to CASSSTGGGGNTIYF.